The 30 T cell receptor beta chains listed next were all sequenced from one sample in a study of blood T cell repertoires in COVID-19. Sequencing used immunoSEQ multiplex PCR; TCRdb keeps in-frame clones, though not all of them. This sample has tens of thousands of clones, with just under 85% found just once. Sample: peripheral blood. The receptors shown here come from a woman in her 70s with active or convalescent COVID-19.

This sequence joins TRBV4-2 and TRBJ2-3, with 10 bases matching TRBD2. V shed 3 bases, J shed 5 bases, and the junction held 11 bases outside the gene matches. The CDR3 is made up of 17 amino acids. Germline V lookup: CDR1 LGHNA, CDR2 YNFKEQ. The CDR3 sequence: CASSQGPSGGSRDTQYF. The DNA for the CDR3 is TGTGCCAGCAGCCAGGGCCCTAGCGGGGGATCTCGAGATACGCAGTATTTT.

The V and J genes are TRBV5-1 and TRBJ2-5, with TRBD2 matching 7 bases. The CDR3 has 17 amino acids. After removal of 0 bases from V and 5 bases from J, the junction contained 13 bases not matched to a gene. Germline-derived CDR1 and CDR2 are SGHRS and YFSETQ. This CDR3 is CASSLVGNGGMSETQYF. Written as DNA, the CDR3 is TGCGCCAGCAGCTTGGTCGGCAACGGGGGGATGAGTGAGACCCAGTACTTC.

The J gene is TRBJ2-7, the V gene TRBV5-1; 7 bases map to TRBD1. V shed 2 bases, J shed 2 bases, and the junction held 1 base outside the gene matches. CDR1 and CDR2 from the germline V gene are SGHRS and YFSETQ. This CDR3 is 13 amino acids long. CDR3 in DNA: TGCGCCAGCAGCTTAACAGGGGCCTACGAGCAGTACTTC. This encodes CASSLTGAYEQYF.

This clone was observed once. The gene calls are TRBV11-2 and TRBJ1-2; D unclear. Trimming pared 4 bases from V and 4 bases from J, leaving 13 bases between. This CDR3 spans 14 amino acids. The germline V gene has CDR1 SGHAT and CDR2 FQNNGV. CDR3 DNA: TGTGCCAGCAGCTGGAGTTTCGTTTTCTATGGCTACACCTTC. Translating it yields CASSWSFVFYGYTF. Using reference TRBV11-2 and TRBJ1-2 for the parts outside the CDR3, the full variable domain is EAGVAQSPRYKIIEKRQSVAFWCNPISGHATLYWYQQILGQGPKLLIQFQNNGVVDDSQLPKDRFSAERLKGVDSTLKIQPAKLEDSAVYLCASSWSFVFYGYTFGSGTRLTVV.

J is TRBJ2-2 and V is TRBV11-2; no reliable D call. Germline assignment: CDR1 SGHAT and CDR2 FQNNGV. The V end was cut by 5 bases, the J end by 3 bases, with 10 bases between. This CDR3 is built from 14 residues. CDR3 coding DNA: TGTGCCAGCAGCCCACATATTGACACCGGGGAGCTGTTTTTT. It codes for CASSPHIDTGELFF.

This clone occurred once. The J gene is TRBJ1-3, the V gene TRBV28; the match to TRBD1 covers 8 bases. This CDR3 spans 19 amino acids. Trimming cost V 4 bases and J 4 bases; bases outside gene matches: 18. Germline CDR1 reads MDHEN; CDR2 reads SYDVKM. CDR3 residues: CASSSRTGTGDRGGNTIYF. CDR3 sequence (DNA): TGTGCCAGCAGTTCTCGGACAGGGACAGGAGATCGAGGCGGAAACACCATATATTTT. The full variable domain, with the rest looked up from reference TRBV28 and TRBJ1-3, is DVKVTQSSRYLVKRTGEKVFLECVQDMDHENMFWYRQDPGLGLRLIYFSYDVKMKEKGDIPEGYSVSREKKERFSLILESASTNQTSMYLCASSSRTGTGDRGGNTIYFGEGSWLTVV.

V is TRBV12-3 or TRBV12-4 and J is TRBJ1-2; perhaps TRBD1 as D (5 bases). Trimming stripped 3 bases from V and 3 bases from J, with 5 bases between. The CDR3 length is 12 residues. The CDR3 loop reads CASSLTDYGYTF. DNA of the CDR3: TGTGCCAGCAGTTTGACAGACTATGGCTACACCTTC.

The table lists this clone with a few counts. V gene TRBV19 combines with J gene TRBJ1-1; D possibly corresponds to TRBD1 (5 bases). This CDR3 spans 14 amino acids. The V gene lost 11 bases and the J gene lost 6 bases, with 22 bases spanning the gap. Germline V lookup: CDR1 LNHDA, CDR2 SQIVND (reference sequence). The CDR3 nucleotides are TGTGCCCTTAAGGGTCCAAAGGGGTCTTCTGAAGCTTTCTTT. Encoded protein: CALKGPKGSSEAFF.

CDR3 nucleotide sequence: TGTGCCAGCAGCTCCCACCCTCGGTTCACAGATACGCAGTATTTT. It is translated as CASSSHPRFTDTQYF. V is TRBV7-8 and J is TRBJ2-3; D remains ambiguous. With 4 bases removed from V and 2 bases from J, the gap between germline ends came to 13 bases. Germline V gene lookup returns CDR1 SGHVS and CDR2 FQNEAQ. The CDR3 is 15 amino acids.

V gene TRBV5-4 combines with J gene TRBJ1-2; D call uncertain. V gave up 3 bases and J gave up 7 bases, with 13 bases separating them. This CDR3 contains 13 residues. Germline V gene lookup returns CDR1 SGHNT and CDR2 YYREEE (reference sequence). CDR3 in amino acids: CASSYGITPGYTF. The CDR3 DNA follows: TGTGCCAGCAGCTACGGGATTACTCCTGGCTACACCTTC.

Only a few counts were recorded for this clone. The chain is built from TRBV3-1 (or the pseudogene TRBV3-2) and TRBJ2-3, with 11 bases identical to TRBD1. The CDR3 totals 14 residues. The V gene's germline CDR1 is LGHDT and CDR2 YNNKEL (reference sequence). The V segment lost 4 bases and the J segment 8 bases; nucleotides outside the gene matches: 5. This CDR3 reads CASSPRTGGSTQYF. CDR3 nucleotides: TGTGCCAGCAGCCCTAGGACAGGGGGCTCTACGCAGTATTTT.

The chain carries TRBV4-2 and TRBJ1-2; D is unclear. The CDR3 has 15 amino acids. Germline values: CDR1 LGHNA, CDR2 YNFKEQ. V was pared by 0 bases and J by 0 bases, with 8 bases between. The CDR3 DNA follows: TGTGCCAGCAGCCAAGATGCTAGCACTAACTATGGCTACACCTTC. It encodes CASSQDASTNYGYTF.

This clone is labeled as medium-sized. This rearrangement joins TRBV6-6 to TRBJ2-1, with a weak D call TRBD2 (6 bases). CDR3 length: 16 amino acids. V gave up 6 bases and J gave up 6 bases, with 21 bases separating them. Germline V gene sequence: CDR1 MNHNY, CDR2 SVGAGI (reference sequence). CDR3 coding DNA: TGTGCCAGCAGCCACGTGGGACTGCCTTTCGCCAATGAGCAGTTCTTC. Its protein is CASSHVGLPFANEQFF.

The CDR3 loop is CASRMGQKNTEAFF. The CDR3, as DNA: TGTGCCAGCAGGATGGGACAGAAGAACACTGAAGCTTTCTTT. V is TRBV27 and J is TRBJ1-1, with 7 bases lining up with TRBD1. The trim removed 6 bases at V and 1 base at J, leaving 5 bases unmatched. CDR3 length equals 14 residues. Per the germline V gene, CDR1 is MNHEY and CDR2 is SMNVEV (reference sequence).

The chain uses TRBV7-8 and TRBJ1-1, with 10 bases aligning to TRBD1. The CDR3 spans 15 residues. The junction had 3 bases not matched to a gene; V was cut back by 4 bases and J by 1 base. Germline values: CDR1 SGHVS, CDR2 FQNEAQ. CDR3 sequence: CASSWTGGGNTEAFF. The DNA of the CDR3 is TGTGCCAGCAGCTGGACAGGGGGGGGGAACACTGAAGCTTTCTTT.

V and J are TRBV7-9 and TRBJ1-3; D is unclear. Germline V gene sequence: CDR1 SEHNR, CDR2 FQNEAQ (reference sequence). This CDR3 has 13 amino acids. V shed 2 bases and J shed 6 bases, with 8 bases lying between them. In DNA, the CDR3 is TGTGCCAGCAGCTTACAGGTGGCAAACACCATATATTTT. Its translation: CASSLQVANTIYF.

V is TRBV9 and J is TRBJ1-3; D remains ambiguous. This CDR3 spans 13 amino acids. CDR1 SGDLS and CDR2 YYNGEE come from the germline V gene. V was cut by 9 bases and J by 0 bases, with 10 bases left in between. The chain's CDR3 is CATSEGSGNTIYF. The CDR3 region has the DNA TGTGCCACCTCTGAGGGCTCTGGAAACACCATATATTTT.

The chain combines TRBV29-1 with TRBJ1-1; unclear D gene. Germline CDR1 SQVTM, CDR2 ANQGSEA. The V gene lost 0 bases and the J gene lost 4 bases, with 18 bases spanning the gap. The CDR3 is made up of 16 amino acids. CDR3 DNA sequence: TGCAGCGTTGAAGATCCTGACACCCCGAAGAGCACTGAAGCTTTCTTT. It yields the protein CSVEDPDTPKSTEAFF.

This clone came up once. The chain is built from TRBV6-4 and TRBJ2-3, with a tentative D call TRBD2 (7 bases). V was clipped by 6 bases and J by 1 base, with 14 bases between them. The germline V gene encodes CDR1 MRHNA and CDR2 SNTAGT. The CDR3 contains 15 residues. The CDR3 sequence: CASRVLRGRTDTQYF. Here the CDR3 DNA reads TGTGCCAGCAGGGTTTTGCGGGGGCGCACAGATACGCAGTATTTT.

This chain links TRBV5-4 with TRBJ2-7, with 7 bases identical to TRBD1. CDR3 length equals 13 residues. J gave up 3 bases and V 4 bases, and 4 bases lay outside the gene matches. Per germline, CDR1 SGHNT and CDR2 YYREEE (reference sequence). The CDR3 DNA reads TGTGCCAGCAGCCGGGGACAGATCTACGAGCAGTACTTC. Translated, it gives CASSRGQIYEQYF.

The V gene is TRBV24-1, the J gene TRBJ2-3, with 10 bases fitting TRBD2. This CDR3 has 16 residues. The germline V gene has CDR1 KGHDR and CDR2 SFDVKD. Trimming cost V 5 bases and J 3 bases; bases outside gene matches: 7. Written as DNA, the CDR3 is TGTGCCACCAGTGCCGGAGCGGGGGGGCCGACAGATACGCAGTATTTT. It encodes CATSAGAGGPTDTQYF.

The chain combines TRBV10-3 with TRBJ1-6; TRBD1 matches 7 bases. Trimming cost V 2 bases and J 7 bases; bases outside gene matches: 5. CDR3 length: 15 residues. In germline, CDR1 is ENHRY, CDR2 SYGVKD. CDR3 amino acids: CAISERDSQNSPLHF. DNA of the CDR3: TGTGCCATCAGTGAGCGGGACAGCCAGAATTCACCCCTCCACTTT.

J is TRBJ2-2 and V is TRBV10-3; the D gene is possibly TRBD2 (6 bases). Germline-derived CDR1 and CDR2 are ENHRY and SYGVKD. The CDR3 extends over 15 amino acids. The V and J ends lost 10 bases and 8 bases respectively, with 23 bases between them. CDR3: CATETGTRAAGELFF. DNA of the CDR3: TGTGCCACCGAGACCGGGACTCGGGCCGCGGGGGAGCTGTTTTTT.

The gene calls are TRBV7-2 and TRBJ1-6; 8 bases are a match to TRBD1. The CDR3 has 14 residues. V shed 1 base and J 7 bases; nucleotides not matched to a gene: 0. Germline loops: CDR1 SGHTA, CDR2 FQGNSA. Here the CDR3 reads CASSLDRGNSPLHF. CDR3 coding DNA: TGTGCCAGCAGCTTAGACAGGGGGAATTCACCCCTCCACTTT.

This sequence joins TRBV6-5 and TRBJ1-2; the D gene is possibly TRBD1 (6 bases). V dropped 7 bases and J dropped 5 bases, with 20 bases sitting between them. Per the germline V gene, CDR1 is MNHEY and CDR2 is SVGAGI. CDR3 length: 15 amino acids. In nucleotides, the CDR3 is TGTGCCAGCACCCCAGGGGAGGGACGAGGGTATGGCTACACCTTC. Amino acid sequence: CASTPGEGRGYGYTF.

The chain uses TRBV10-3 and TRBJ1-1; D might be TRBD1 (6 bases). V was cut by 6 bases and J by 3 bases, with 17 bases left in between. Germline CDR1 and CDR2: ENHRY and SYGVKD. CDR3 length: 15 amino acids. The CDR3 is CAISRTVLLDTEAFF. Here the CDR3 DNA reads TGTGCCATCAGCCGGACAGTTCTTCTAGACACTGAAGCTTTCTTT.

The V call is TRBV3-1 (or the pseudogene TRBV3-2), the J call TRBJ1-4, with 8 bases that match TRBD1. Per the germline V gene, CDR1 is LGHDT and CDR2 is YNNKEL (reference sequence). The CDR3 spans 15 residues. Trimming removed 3 bases from V and 5 bases from J; junction bases left unmatched: 5. CDR3 loop: CASSQDQGANEKLFF. For the CDR3, the DNA is TGTGCCAGCAGCCAGGATCAGGGGGCGAATGAAAAACTGTTTTTT.

The rearrangement joins TRBV7-2 to TRBJ1-1; a weak D match, TRBD1 (5 bases). The CDR3 extends over 14 amino acids. V lost 5 bases to trimming and J lost 2 bases, with 12 bases between them. Germline V gene sequence: CDR1 SGHTA, CDR2 FQGNSA. The DNA of the CDR3 is TGTGCCAGCAGCGCCGGACACTTAAACACTGAAGCTTTCTTT. Translation gives CASSAGHLNTEAFF.

The V call is TRBV6-5, the J call TRBJ1-1; D is unresolved. Trimming took off 3 bases at V and 4 bases at J, with 12 bases between the two ends. The CDR3 runs to 14 residues. In germline, CDR1 is MNHEY, CDR2 SVGAGI. The CDR3 DNA follows: TGTGCCAGCAGTTATTCGGGGTCGGGCACTGAAGCTTTCTTT. Translated, it gives CASSYSGSGTEAFF.

This chain links TRBV6-5 with TRBJ1-3; 8 bases match TRBD1. V dropped 6 bases and J dropped 7; count of bases not matched to a gene: 5. Germline V CDR1 and CDR2: MNHEY, SVGAGI. The CDR3 length is 13 residues. The CDR3 region has the DNA TGTGCCAGCAGAGGGACAGGTGTGAACACCATATATTTT. Protein: CASRGTGVNTIYF.